Presented here are 29 T cell receptor beta chains from one specimen sequenced in a study of shared clonotypes between healthy human individuals. Clones were sequenced by immunoSEQ multiplex PCR, and TCRdb holds only the in-frame ones, with some missing. The sample holds 650,000 to 700,000 clones, around 90% seen once. The sequenced sample consisted of memory CD8+ T cells from PBMCs. Indicated subset: CD45RO+ cells pooled with CCR7-negative TemRA cells. The receptor set was obtained from a man aged 18-30 years in good health. Some clones in this sample may be carry-over from other donors' samples.

The chain employs TRBV27 and TRBJ2-5, with D possibly being TRBD2 (6 bases). The CDR3 spans 13 residues. V gave up 5 bases and J gave up 7 bases, with 14 bases separating them. Germline loops: CDR1 MNHEY, CDR2 SMNVEV (reference sequence). The CDR3 sequence is CASSPRTTMTQYF. The CDR3 region has the DNA TGTGCCAGCAGTCCCCGGACTACAATGACCCAGTACTTC.

This sequence joins TRBV10-3 and TRBJ2-7; 10 bases agree with TRBD1. The CDR3 spans 14 residues. CDR1 and CDR2 (germline): ENHRY, SYGVKD. Trimming cost V 5 bases and J 5 bases; bases outside gene matches: 6. CDR3 loop: CAISSGTGVNEQYF. The CDR3 DNA reads as TGTGCCATCAGTTCCGGGACAGGGGTAAACGAGCAGTACTTC.

V is TRBV27 and J is TRBJ1-2, with 8 bases aligning to TRBD1. The length of the CDR3 is 17 residues. V gave up 4 bases and J gave up 8 bases; unmatched junction bases: 18. Germline-derived CDR1 and CDR2 are MNHEY and SMNVEV (reference sequence). CDR3 in amino acids: CASSSGRTGLDAGGYTF. The CDR3 DNA follows: TGTGCCAGCAGTTCAGGAAGGACAGGGTTGGATGCGGGAGGCTACACCTTC.

This clone was detected once. The chain joins TRBV19 to TRBJ2-7; D may correspond to TRBD1 or TRBD2 (5 bases each). Germline V gives CDR1 LNHDA, CDR2 SQIVND (reference sequence). The germline V and J ends were trimmed by 3 bases and 3 bases, with 12 bases remaining between them. The length of the CDR3 is 14 residues. The CDR3 DNA sequence: TGTGCCAGTAGTATGTCGGGACCGTACTACGAGCAGTACTTC. It yields the protein CASSMSGPYYEQYF.

The J gene is TRBJ2-7, the V gene TRBV30; possible D gene TRBD1, 5 bases. Germline V gene data show CDR1 as GTSNPN and CDR2 as SVGIG (reference sequence). The ends were cut back, 3 bases at V and 13 bases at J, with 25 bases in the middle. This CDR3 contains 14 residues. As DNA, the CDR3 is TGTGCCTGGAGGGGGCACTACTATTCCCCGAACGTCTACTTC. This codes for CAWRGHYYSPNVYF.

The count of this clone is one. This chain connects TRBV30 to TRBJ2-1; 16 bases are a match to TRBD2. Looked up from germline, CDR1 is GTSNPN and CDR2 is SVGIG (reference sequence). This CDR3 has 16 residues. V shed 2 bases and J 6 bases; nucleotides not matched to a gene: 4. CDR3 region: CAWSPGLAGGGNEQFF. Here the CDR3 DNA reads TGTGCCTGGAGTCCGGGACTAGCGGGAGGGGGCAATGAGCAGTTCTTC.

The J gene is TRBJ2-7, the V gene TRBV27; D gene uncertain. Germline loops: CDR1 MNHEY, CDR2 SMNVEV (reference sequence). The CDR3 totals 14 residues. Trimming removed 5 bases from V and 2 bases from J, with 13 bases in between. In DNA form, the CDR3 reads TGTGCCAGCAGTCGAGGACGGAGTACCTACGAGCAGTACTTC. Its protein is CASSRGRSTYEQYF.

The chain links TRBV7-9 to TRBJ2-7, with 10 bases identical to TRBD2. The CDR3 runs 14 residues. Germline trimming cut 5 bases from V and 2 bases from J; bases unmatched to any gene: 3. Germline V CDR1 and CDR2: SEHNR, FQNEAQ (reference sequence). This CDR3 is CASSLSGRPYEQYF. DNA of the CDR3: TGTGCCAGCAGCCTTAGCGGGAGGCCCTACGAGCAGTACTTC.

The rearrangement joins TRBV25-1 to TRBJ2-2, with no clear D. CDR3 size: 16 residues. V lost 2 bases, J lost 0 bases, and 10 bases lay in between. Germline V gene data show CDR1 as MGHDK and CDR2 as SYGVNS. This CDR3 is CASSERHLANTGELFF. The CDR3 nucleotides are TGTGCCAGCAGTGAACGTCACCTCGCGAACACCGGGGAGCTGTTTTTT.

The chain uses TRBV2 and TRBJ2-3; 10 bases are a match to TRBD2. The CDR3 length is 19 residues. CDR1 SNHLY and CDR2 FYNNEI come from the germline V gene. V shed 6 bases and J 3 bases; nucleotides not matched to a gene: 18. DNA of the CDR3: TGTGCCAGCAGAGACGGACTAGCGGAAACGAGCAGGGGGACAGATACGCAGTATTTT. As protein: CASRDGLAETSRGTDTQYF. The variable domain in full, completed from reference TRBV2 and TRBJ2-3, reads EPEVTQTPSHQVTQMGQEVILRCVPISNHLYFYWYRQILGQKVEFLVSFYNNEISEKSEIFDDQFSVERPDGSNFTLKIRSTKLEDSAMYFCASRDGLAETSRGTDTQYFGPGTRLTVL.

The J gene is TRBJ2-7, the V gene TRBV7-9; 7 bases agree with TRBD2. The CDR3 spans 18 residues. Germline V gives CDR1 SEHNR, CDR2 FQNEAQ (reference sequence). V was pared by 1 base and J by 3 bases, with 15 bases of the junction left unmatched. The CDR3 spells CASSLVLAGTTYFYEQYF. The CDR3 nucleotides read TGTGCCAGCAGCTTAGTGCTTGCCGGGACTACATACTTCTACGAGCAGTACTTC.

As DNA, the CDR3 is TGTGCCAGCAGTAAGAAACCGACTATGGCGGGCGGCTACGAGCAGTACTTC. It encodes CASSKKPTMAGGYEQYF. The chain joins TRBV28 to TRBJ2-7; tentatively, D is TRBD2 (5 bases). Germline CDR1 and CDR2: MDHEN and SYDVKM. The CDR3 contains 17 residues. V shed 5 bases and J shed 3 bases, with 23 bases lying between them.

This chain joins TRBV6-1 and TRBJ1-3; D perhaps matches TRBD1 (5 bases). The CDR3 consists of 16 residues. Germline-derived CDR1 and CDR2 are MNHNS and SASEGT. The V end was cut by 4 bases, the J end by 2 bases, with 15 bases between. The CDR3 DNA sequence: TGTGCCAGCAGTGCGTATTACGGGACGGCTGGAAACACCATATATTTT. Translating gives CASSAYYGTAGNTIYF.

The chain employs TRBV9 and TRBJ2-3; TRBD1 matches 9 bases. Per the germline V gene, CDR1 is SGDLS and CDR2 is YYNGEE. The CDR3 is 15 residues long. The junction had 3 bases not matched to a gene; V was cut back by 3 bases and J by 1 base. The CDR3 reads CASSEGQGGTDTQYF. In nucleotides, the CDR3 is TGTGCCAGCAGCGAGGGACAGGGTGGCACAGATACGCAGTATTTT.

The rearrangement joins TRBV10-3 to TRBJ2-3; perhaps TRBD2 as D (5 bases). Germline CDR1 reads ENHRY; CDR2 reads SYGVKD. V shed 6 bases and J shed 3 bases, with 13 bases lying between them. This CDR3 has 14 residues. CDR3 protein: CAIREDLATDTQYF. The CDR3 DNA is TGTGCCATCAGGGAGGACCTAGCTACAGATACGCAGTATTTT.

The chain carries TRBV9 and TRBJ2-5; TRBD1 matches 9 bases. Losses at the gene ends were 3 bases for V and 6 bases for J; bases not matched to a gene: 9. This CDR3 region has 15 residues. CDR1 SGDLS and CDR2 YYNGEE come from the germline V gene. DNA of the CDR3: TGTGCCAGCAGCGCAACCGGGACAGGGTTCAAGACCCAGTACTTC. This translates into CASSATGTGFKTQYF.

The rearrangement links TRBV4-3 to TRBJ2-1; TRBD1 agrees at 9 bases. CDR1 LGHNA and CDR2 YSLEER come from the germline V gene. The CDR3 consists of 15 residues. Trimming removed 0 bases from V and 4 bases from J; junction bases left unmatched: 1. Here the CDR3 DNA reads TGCGCCAGCAGCCAAGAGGGGACAGGGTACAATGAGCAGTTCTTC. Translating it yields CASSQEGTGYNEQFF.

The chain links TRBV27 to TRBJ2-2, with 9 bases that match TRBD2. CDR1 is MNHEY and CDR2 is SMNVEV in the germline V gene (reference sequence). Trimming cost V 0 bases and J 3 bases; bases outside gene matches: 8. This CDR3 is 18 amino acids long. The CDR3 loop reads CASSLSWREGPYTGELFF. CDR3 DNA sequence: TGTGCCAGCAGTTTATCGTGGCGGGAGGGCCCTTACACCGGGGAGCTGTTTTTT.

This clone is judged medium-sized. Other DNA sequences within the sample encode an identical CDR3. The chain carries TRBV27 and TRBJ2-1; TRBD1 matches 8 bases. Germline lookup yields CDR1 MNHEY and CDR2 SMNVEV (reference sequence). The CDR3 is 14 residues long. The CDR3 DNA reads TGTGGAGCAGGAAGCGGACAGGGTTACAATGAGCAGTTCTTC. Residues: CGAGSGQGYNEQFF.

This chain links TRBV5-6 with TRBJ1-1; D is undetermined. The CDR3 length is 14 residues. Trimming left V 1 base short and J 3 bases short, with 10 bases between. Germline CDR1 SGHDT, CDR2 YYEEEE. The CDR3 reads CASSLLTEDTEAFF. The CDR3 DNA reads TGTGCCAGCAGCTTGTTGACCGAGGACACTGAAGCTTTCTTT.

The chain has TRBV7-6 and TRBJ2-2, with 8 bases aligning to TRBD2. The germline CDR1 and CDR2 sequences are SGHVS and FNYEAQ. The CDR3 is made up of 16 amino acids. J lost 4 bases, V lost 5 bases, and 9 bases had no gene match. The DNA for the CDR3 is TGTGCCAGCAGCCCATGGGTCGCGGGAGGCACCGGGGAGCTGTTTTTT. Amino acids: CASSPWVAGGTGELFF. Variable domain in full (rest from reference TRBV7-6 and TRBJ2-2): GAGVSQSPRYKVTKRGQDVALRCDPISGHVSLYWYRQALGQGPEFLTYFNYEAQQDKSGLPNDRFSAERPEGSISTLTIQRTEQRDSAMYRCASSPWVAGGTGELFFGEGSRLTVL.

The genes are TRBV14 and TRBJ1-2; 10 bases are a match to TRBD1. The CDR3 length is 18 residues. J gave up 0 bases and V 0 bases, and 7 bases lay outside the gene matches. Looked up from germline, CDR1 is SGHDN and CDR2 is FVKESK. CDR3 in DNA: TGTGCCAGCAGCCAAGACCTGGGACAGGGGCTGGCTAACTATGGCTACACCTTC. It translates to CASSQDLGQGLANYGYTF.

The chain carries TRBV5-5 and TRBJ1-1; D is perhaps TRBD1 (5 bases). Germline CDR1 is SGHKS and CDR2 is YYEKEE (reference sequence). V shed 3 bases and J shed 4 bases, with 13 bases lying between them. This CDR3 contains 14 residues. CDR3 protein: CASSWEIRATEAFF. CDR3 DNA sequence: TGTGCCAGCAGCTGGGAAATCAGGGCCACTGAAGCTTTCTTT.

The rearrangement uses TRBV4-3 and TRBJ1-1, with unresolved D. V gave up 0 bases and J gave up 4 bases, with 15 bases separating them. CDR3 length: 16 amino acids. Germline V gene lookup returns CDR1 LGHNA and CDR2 YSLEER. The chain's CDR3 is CASSQDVPVRGTEAFF. CDR3 bases: TGCGCCAGCAGCCAAGATGTACCAGTGAGAGGCACTGAAGCTTTCTTT.

The chain carries TRBV6-1 and TRBJ2-7; no reliable D call. V lost 6 bases, J lost 4 bases, and 13 bases lay in between. The CDR3 has 13 residues. Looked up from germline, CDR1 is MNHNS and CDR2 is SASEGT. CDR3 amino acids: CASSARHLYEQYF. The CDR3 DNA is TGTGCCAGCAGCGCTAGACATTTATACGAGCAGTACTTC.

V and J are TRBV28 and TRBJ1-5; 7 positions match TRBD1. Germline lookup yields CDR1 MDHEN and CDR2 SYDVKM. The V and J ends lost 3 bases and 0 bases, in that order; junction bases with no gene match: 14. The CDR3 contains 19 residues. The CDR3: CASSFLTLGGQYSNQPQHF. Written as DNA, the CDR3 is TGTGCCAGCAGTTTCTTAACCCTAGGGGGACAGTATAGCAATCAGCCCCAGCATTTT.

This clone came up once. This sequence joins TRBV5-1 and TRBJ2-6; D remains unclear. Trimming removed 4 bases from V and 0 bases from J, with 14 bases in between. The CDR3 length is 17 residues. The germline V gene has CDR1 SGHRS and CDR2 YFSETQ. The DNA of the CDR3 is TGCGCCAGCAGCCCTGTAGGGCCCCCCTCTGGGGCCAACGTCCTGACTTTC. Protein product: CASSPVGPPSGANVLTF.

This clone was picked up one time. The V and J genes are TRBV6-5 and TRBJ2-5; D remains ambiguous. Per germline, CDR1 MNHEY and CDR2 SVGAGI. This CDR3 contains 14 residues. Deletions cut 6 bases from V and 1 base from J, with 12 bases between. The CDR3, as DNA: TGTGCCAGCAGCCCTCAGGCAGGCCAAGAGACCCAGTACTTC. Amino acid sequence: CASSPQAGQETQYF.

The rearrangement joins TRBV9 to TRBJ2-2; 9 bases match TRBD2. CDR3 length equals 18 residues. Germline CDR1 is SGDLS and CDR2 is YYNGEE. The J segment lost 2 bases and the V segment lost 3 bases, leaving 11 bases of the junction unmatched. CDR3 coding DNA: TGTGCCAGCAGCGCCTCCCTTGCTAGCGGGGATAACACCGGGGAGCTGTTTTTT. Protein product: CASSASLASGDNTGELFF.